One and the same sample provided the 26 T cell receptor beta chains below, sequenced in a study of CD4 T cells in relation to SARS-CoV-2 and coronaviruses. For these receptors, no antigen is known. Before the COVID-19 pandemic, during about 2010-2018, CD4+ T cells were taken from unexposed donors. After ten to eleven days of culture, CD4+ T cells were isolated. The data were produced by immunoSEQ multiplex PCR, yet TCRdb's version contains in-frame clones alone and is incomplete. The table includes 15,000 to 20,000 clones, about 74% detected once. The material sequenced was CD4+ T cells from PBMCs, cultured in vitro. The receptor source for this set is a human donor in good health.

This chain uses TRBV4-1 with TRBJ2-4; 10 positions match TRBD2. V lost 0 bases to trimming and J lost 9 bases; unmatched junction nucleotides: 11. Germline V gene sequence: CDR1 MGHRA, CDR2 YSYEKL. This CDR3 has 17 amino acids. The CDR3 here is CASSQDPAGGAQIIQYF. DNA of the CDR3: TGCGCCAGCAGCCAAGATCCAGCGGGAGGGGCTCAGATCATTCAGTACTTC.

The gene calls are TRBV5-1 and TRBJ1-1; no clear D gene. The germline CDR1 and CDR2 sequences are SGHRS and YFSETQ. There are 15 residues in the CDR3. V gave up 1 base and J gave up 1 base, with 11 bases separating them. The CDR3 sequence: CASSLSHSGNTEAFF. The CDR3 coding sequence is TGCGCCAGCAGCTTGTCTCATTCGGGGAACACTGAAGCTTTCTTT. Full variable domain (missing parts from reference TRBV5-1 and TRBJ1-1): KAGVTQTPRYLIKTRGQQVTLSCSPISGHRSVSWYQQTPGQGLQFLFEYFSETQRNKGNFPGRFSGRQFSNSRSEMNVSTLELGDSALYLCASSLSHSGNTEAFFGQGTRLTVV.

This clone showed up just a few times. The V and J genes are TRBV28 and TRBJ1-3; D call uncertain. With 2 bases removed from V and 0 bases from J, the gap between germline ends came to 8 bases. The CDR3 sequence is 15 residues long. CDR1 and CDR2 from the germline V gene are MDHEN and SYDVKM. The CDR3 reads CASSLPPGSGNTIYF. The CDR3 nucleotides read TGTGCCAGCAGTTTACCCCCAGGCTCTGGAAACACCATATATTTT.

The chain links TRBV7-2 to TRBJ2-3, with no clear D. CDR3 size: 15 residues. Germline CDR1 SGHTA, CDR2 FQGNSA. The ends were cut back, 5 bases at V and 1 base at J, with 13 bases in the middle. The chain's CDR3 is CASSPTRPGTDTQYF. CDR3 coding DNA: TGTGCCAGCAGCCCTACTCGTCCCGGCACAGATACGCAGTATTTT.

The V gene is TRBV21-1, the J gene TRBJ2-7; the D call TRBD1 from the table was never checked on the DNA. TRBV21-1 is annotated as a pseudogene. The CDR3 spans 17 residues. For the CDR3, the DNA is TGTGCCAGCAGACAGGGTCCCCGGGCGGATAGCTCCTACGAGCAGTACTTC. Translating it yields CASRQGPRADSSYEQYF.

The chain recombines TRBV19 with TRBJ2-6; D gene ambiguous. The germline V and J ends were trimmed by 3 bases and 0 bases, with 15 bases remaining between them. The CDR3 is 18 amino acids. Germline CDR1 and CDR2: LNHDA and SQIVND (reference sequence). CDR3 sequence reads: CASSMGSIVFSGANVLTF. CDR3 coding DNA: TGTGCCAGTAGTATGGGTAGTATCGTGTTCTCTGGGGCCAACGTCCTGACTTTC.

V gene TRBV6-5 combines with J gene TRBJ2-1; a possible D gene is TRBD1 (6 bases). The germline V gene has CDR1 MNHEY and CDR2 SVGAGI. V was shortened by 0 bases and J by 5 bases, with 11 bases between the two germline ends. This CDR3 is 15 amino acids long. This chain's CDR3 is CASSYSMGADNEQFF. CDR3 coding DNA: TGTGCCAGCAGTTACTCTATGGGGGCCGACAATGAGCAGTTCTTC.

The chain employs TRBV7-2 and TRBJ1-2, with TRBD1 identical over 9 bases. The CDR3 is 14 residues long. With 3 bases clipped from V and 5 bases from J, the junction kept 4 bases outside the gene matches. The germline V gene has CDR1 SGHTA and CDR2 FQGNSA. The CDR3 region is CASSFSGQGYGYTF. CDR3 sequence (DNA): TGTGCCAGCAGCTTTTCGGGACAGGGTTATGGCTACACCTTC.

CDR3 coding DNA: TGTGCCAGCAGTTTCGGCCTAGCGGGGGGGTTCGGGGAGACCCAGTACTTC. Its protein product is CASSFGLAGGFGETQYF. The V and J genes are TRBV28 and TRBJ2-5; 12 bases align to TRBD2. The CDR3 totals 17 residues. V gave up 3 bases and J gave up 5 bases; unmatched junction bases: 10. Germline CDR1 MDHEN, CDR2 SYDVKM. The entire variable domain, with the rest obtained from reference TRBV28 and TRBJ2-5, is as follows: DVKVTQSSRYLVKRTGEKVFLECVQDMDHENMFWYRQDPGLGLRLIYFSYDVKMKEKGDIPEGYSVSREKKERFSLILESASTNQTSMYLCASSFGLAGGFGETQYFGPGTRLLVL.

This clone was detected a few times. Other nucleotide sequences in the sample specify the same CDR3. The J gene is TRBJ2-3, the V gene TRBV3-1 (or the pseudogene TRBV3-2); D remains ambiguous. Germline CDR1 reads LGHDT; CDR2 reads YNNKEL (reference sequence). Trimming stripped 1 base from V and 1 base from J, with 3 bases between. CDR3 size: 13 residues. CDR3 nucleotides: TGTGCCAGCAGCCAAGGGGGCACAGATACGCAGTATTTT. Its protein is CASSQGGTDTQYF.

The chain has TRBV28 and TRBJ1-4; possibly TRBD1 for D (6 bases). V was shortened by 2 bases and J by 5 bases, with 24 bases between the two germline ends. The CDR3 sequence is 19 residues long. Germline V CDR1 and CDR2: MDHEN, SYDVKM. For the CDR3, the DNA is TGTGCCAGCAGTTTAGGAGGCAGGGGCATCCCCCATTTAAATGAAAAACTGTTTTTT. Translation gives CASSLGGRGIPHLNEKLFF.

The genes are TRBV19 and TRBJ1-1, with 7 bases that match TRBD1. Trimming at V came to 6 bases and at J to 5 bases, leaving 9 bases not matched to a gene. The germline gives CDR1 LNHDA, CDR2 SQIVND (reference sequence). The CDR3 totals 14 residues. This chain's CDR3 is CASSVVTGWTEAFF. The CDR3 DNA follows: TGTGCCAGTAGCGTAGTGACAGGGTGGACTGAAGCTTTCTTT.

This sequence joins TRBV5-1 and TRBJ2-2, with 7 bases matching TRBD1. Germline assignment: CDR1 SGHRS and CDR2 YFSETQ. The CDR3 is 15 residues long. V was clipped by 3 bases and J by 5 bases; unmatched bases: 7. The CDR3 nucleotides are TGCGCCAGCAGCTCGACAGGGAAAGGGACCGGGGAGCTGTTTTTT. Protein sequence: CASSSTGKGTGELFF.

J is TRBJ1-4 and V is TRBV28; 7 nucleotides match TRBD1. This CDR3 has 14 residues. Germline V gene sequence: CDR1 MDHEN, CDR2 SYDVKM. V shed 6 bases, J shed 10 bases, and the junction held 11 bases outside the gene matches. Here the CDR3 reads CASSPGTVPGKLFF. The CDR3 DNA reads TGTGCCAGCAGCCCCGGGACAGTTCCCGGAAAACTGTTTTTT.

The chain is built from TRBV6-5 and TRBJ2-5; TRBD2 matches at 11 bases. This CDR3 has 15 amino acids. In germline, CDR1 is MNHEY, CDR2 SVGAGI. The trim removed 7 bases at V and 6 bases at J, leaving 10 bases unmatched. The CDR3 DNA is TGTGCCAGCACCCCCACTAGCGGGAGTAAACAGACCCAGTACTTC. Protein product: CASTPTSGSKQTQYF.

The V gene is TRBV7-6, the J gene TRBJ2-5, with TRBD1 as a possible D gene (6 bases). Per the germline V gene, CDR1 is SGHVS and CDR2 is FNYEAQ. The ends were cut back, 0 bases at V and 5 bases at J, with 19 bases in the middle. The CDR3 covers 17 residues. The CDR3 sequence is CASSLAVGTVRGETQYF. The CDR3 DNA reads as TGTGCCAGCAGCTTAGCTGTCGGGACCGTGAGGGGGGAGACCCAGTACTTC.

This CDR3 reads CASGLAQGSSPLHF. The DNA for the CDR3 is TGTGCTAGTGGTTTGGCCCAGGGGTCTTCACCCCTCCACTTT. The chain links TRBV12-5 to TRBJ1-6; TRBD1 is a possible D gene (6 bases). CDR3 length equals 14 residues. Per the germline V gene, CDR1 is LGHNT and CDR2 is FRNRAP. Trimming removed 1 base at V and 9 bases at J, with 10 bases between. The full variable domain, its missing parts supplied by reference TRBV12-5 and TRBJ1-6, is DARVTQTPRHKVTEMGQEVTMRCQPILGHNTVFWYRQTMMQGLELLAYFRNRAPLDDSGMPKDRFSAEMPDATLATLKIQPSEPRDSAVYFCASGLAQGSSPLHFGNGTRLTVT.

The genes are TRBV18 and TRBJ2-7, with 8 nucleotides matching TRBD2. V was pared by 6 bases and J by 5 bases, with 6 bases of the junction left unmatched. Per the germline V gene, CDR1 is KGHSH and CDR2 is LQKENI. The CDR3 runs 13 residues. The CDR3 spells CASSPGGDHEQYF. In DNA form, the CDR3 reads TGTGCCAGCTCGCCGGGAGGGGACCACGAGCAGTACTTC. Combining the CDR3 with reference TRBV18 and TRBJ2-7 gives the whole variable domain NAGVMQNPRHLVRRRGQEARLRCSPMKGHSHVYWYRQLPEEGLKFMVYLQKENIIDESGMPKERFSAEFPKEGPSILRIQQVVRGDSAAYFCASSPGGDHEQYFGPGTRLTVT.

J is TRBJ1-1 and V is TRBV30; D is uncertain. This CDR3 region has 11 residues. CDR1 and CDR2 from the germline V gene are GTSNPN and SVGIG (reference sequence). V dropped 4 bases and J dropped 11 bases, with 14 bases sitting between them. CDR3 sequence (DNA): TGTGCCTGGACCTCACTGGTCGGGGCTTTCTTT. It translates to CAWTSLVGAFF.

The V gene is TRBV3-1 (or the pseudogene TRBV3-2), the J gene TRBJ2-7; D is unresolved. V was pared by 4 bases and J by 0 bases, with 4 bases between. This CDR3 has 12 residues. The germline CDR1 and CDR2 sequences are LGHDT and YNNKEL (reference sequence). Written as DNA, the CDR3 is TGTGCCAGCAGCCTCGCCTCCTACGAGCAGTACTTC. Translated: CASSLASYEQYF.

The rearrangement links TRBV28 to TRBJ2-7; 10 bases align to TRBD2. The germline CDR1 and CDR2 sequences are MDHEN and SYDVKM. Unmatched junction bases numbered 9, after V lost 7 bases and J lost 6 bases. The CDR3 sequence is 14 residues long. Here the CDR3 DNA reads TGTGCCAGCACCCCTCTAGCGGGGGCCCTCGAGCAGTACTTC. Translation gives CASTPLAGALEQYF.

In its sample, this clone was seen a few times. The chain recombines TRBV7-7 with TRBJ2-2; 8 nucleotides align to TRBD2. Germline CDR1 SSHAT, CDR2 FNYEAQ (reference sequence). The V gene end was trimmed by 2 bases and the J gene end by 6 bases; junction bases not matched to a gene: 2. This CDR3 contains 14 residues. The CDR3 here is CASSLREGSGELFF. The CDR3 DNA follows: TGTGCCAGCAGCTTACGGGAGGGCTCCGGGGAGCTGTTTTTT.

V is TRBV14 and J is TRBJ2-3; possible D gene TRBD2, 7 bases. V gave up 1 base and J gave up 0 bases, with 14 bases separating them. The CDR3 totals 17 residues. The germline V gene encodes CDR1 SGHDN and CDR2 FVKESK. The CDR3 sequence is CASSQARRGLSTDTQYF. Here the CDR3 DNA reads TGTGCCAGCAGCCAAGCCCGGCGGGGGCTGAGCACAGATACGCAGTATTTT.

The chain uses TRBV6-5 and TRBJ1-2; tentative D call: TRBD1 (6 bases). Germline-derived CDR1 and CDR2 are MNHEY and SVGAGI. This CDR3 region has 14 residues. Trimming cost V 6 bases and J 8 bases, with 19 bases left between them. CDR3 region: CASRRLDSSRGYTF. CDR3 DNA sequence: TGTGCCAGCAGGAGATTGGACAGCTCTAGGGGCTACACCTTC.

In its sample, this clone was seen once. Relative to the germline gene, one junction end is altered; a read error may explain this. The CDR3 here is CASSAPNRDSYNEQFF. CDR3 DNA: TGTGCCAGCTCAGCACCCAATAGGGATTCCTACAATGAGCAGTTCTTC. The chain links TRBV18 to TRBJ2-1, with D unresolved. CDR1 is KGHSH, CDR2 LQKENI, per germline. There are 16 residues in the CDR3. Supplemented by reference TRBV18 and TRBJ2-1, the full variable domain reads NAGVMQNPRHLVRRRGQEARLRCSPMKGHSHVYWYRQLPEEGLKFMVYLQKENIIDESGMPKERFSAEFPKEGPSILRIQQVVRGDSAAYFCASSAPNRDSYNEQFFGPGTRLTVL.

The chain carries TRBV6-1 and TRBJ2-3; no firm D call. Trimming left V 3 bases short and J 0 bases short, with 7 bases between. Germline V gene data show CDR1 as MNHNS and CDR2 as SASEGT. This CDR3 comprises 14 residues. The CDR3 reads CASSERRSTDTQYF. CDR3 nucleotide sequence: TGTGCCAGCAGTGAGCGGCGGAGCACAGATACGCAGTATTTT.